This TCR beta chain stems from a study of shared clonotypes between healthy human individuals. Study details: CD4 naive and memory got three plates each, CD8 naive two, CD8 memory one.

Germline V CDR1 and CDR2: SGHTA, FQGTGA. This CDR3 contains 14 residues. The V gene lost 1 base and the J gene lost 0 bases, with 7 bases spanning the gap. General study results and limits: Naive CD4 clonotypes overlapped across a few donors at around 4.7%.

Measured with immunoSEQ multiplex PCR; TCRdb has only the in-frame clones, and not every one. The data hold some 1 million clones, with approximately 76% observed a single time. Concerning this clone: The antigen is undetermined.

The sequencing input was memory CD4+ T cells sorted from blood. Stated subset: CD45RA-negative fraction. The sequence was collected from a young man in good health. V and J are TRBV7-3 and TRBJ2-7; D not resolved. The CDR3 DNA reads as TGTGCCAGCAGCTTAAGCGTCAGCTCCTACGAGCAGTACTTC. Its protein product is CASSLSVSSYEQYF.